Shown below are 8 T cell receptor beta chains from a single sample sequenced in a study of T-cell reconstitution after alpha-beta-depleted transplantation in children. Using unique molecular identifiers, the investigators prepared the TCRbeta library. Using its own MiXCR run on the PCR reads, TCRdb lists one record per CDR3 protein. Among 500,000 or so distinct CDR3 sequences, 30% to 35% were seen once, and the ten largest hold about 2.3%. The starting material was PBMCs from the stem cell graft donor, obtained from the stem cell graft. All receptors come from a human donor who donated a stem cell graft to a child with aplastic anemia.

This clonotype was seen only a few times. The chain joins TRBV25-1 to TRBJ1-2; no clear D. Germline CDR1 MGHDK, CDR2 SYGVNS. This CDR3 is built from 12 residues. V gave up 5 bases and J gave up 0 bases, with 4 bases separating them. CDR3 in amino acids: CASSRTNYGYTF. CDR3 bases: TGTGCCAGCAGTAGAACTAACTATGGCTACACCTTC.

CDR3 in DNA: TGCAGTGCTAGAGATCGTTCCATCGGGGAGCTGTTTTTT. Protein product: CSARDRSIGELFF. This chain joins TRBV20-1 and TRBJ2-2; D remains unclear. Germline V gene data show CDR1 as DFQATT and CDR2 as SNEGSKA (reference sequence). Trimming left V 0 bases short and J 7 bases short, with 9 bases between. This CDR3 comprises 13 residues.

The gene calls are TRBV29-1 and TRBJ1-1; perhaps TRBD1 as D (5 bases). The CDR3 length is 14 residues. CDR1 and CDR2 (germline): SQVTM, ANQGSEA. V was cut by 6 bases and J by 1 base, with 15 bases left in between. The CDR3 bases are TGCAGCGTACCTATGGGGGTTAGGAACACTGAAGCTTTCTTT. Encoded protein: CSVPMGVRNTEAFF. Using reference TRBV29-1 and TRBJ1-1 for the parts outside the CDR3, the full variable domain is SAVISQKPSRDICQRGTSLTIQCQVDSQVTMMFWYRQQPGQSLTLIATANQGSEATYESGFVIDKFPISRPNLTFSTLTVSNMSPEDSSIYLCSVPMGVRNTEAFFGQGTRLTVV.

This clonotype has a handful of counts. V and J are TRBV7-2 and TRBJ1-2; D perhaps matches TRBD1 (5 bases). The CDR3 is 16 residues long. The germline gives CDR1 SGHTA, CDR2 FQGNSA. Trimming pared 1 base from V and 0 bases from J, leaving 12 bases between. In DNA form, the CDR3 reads TGTGCCAGCAGCTTAGTTGGGACGGTGCCTAACTATGGCTACACCTTC. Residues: CASSLVGTVPNYGYTF.

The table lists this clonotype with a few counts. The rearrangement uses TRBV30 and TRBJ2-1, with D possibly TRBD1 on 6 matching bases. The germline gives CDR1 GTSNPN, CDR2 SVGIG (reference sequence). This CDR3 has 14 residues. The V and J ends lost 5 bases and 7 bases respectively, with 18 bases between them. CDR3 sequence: CAWERDTGSNEQFF. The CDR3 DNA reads TGTGCCTGGGAACGGGACACGGGTTCGAATGAGCAGTTCTTC.

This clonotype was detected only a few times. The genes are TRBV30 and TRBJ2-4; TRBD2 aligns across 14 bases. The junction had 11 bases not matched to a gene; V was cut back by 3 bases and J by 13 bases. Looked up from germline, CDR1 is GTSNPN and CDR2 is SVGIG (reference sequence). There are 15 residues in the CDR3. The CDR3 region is CAWRITGTSGRKQYF. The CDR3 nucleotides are TGTGCCTGGAGGATAACCGGGACTAGCGGGAGAAAGCAGTACTTC.

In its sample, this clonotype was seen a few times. This CDR3 reads CSVGRRGGRETQYF. Written as DNA, the CDR3 is TGCAGCGTTGGGCGCAGGGGCGGGAGGGAGACCCAGTACTTC. This chain links TRBV29-1 with TRBJ2-5, with TRBD2 identical over 8 bases. The germline V gene encodes CDR1 SQVTM and CDR2 ANQGSEA. Germline trimming cut 4 bases from V and 5 bases from J; bases unmatched to any gene: 9. The CDR3 runs 14 residues.

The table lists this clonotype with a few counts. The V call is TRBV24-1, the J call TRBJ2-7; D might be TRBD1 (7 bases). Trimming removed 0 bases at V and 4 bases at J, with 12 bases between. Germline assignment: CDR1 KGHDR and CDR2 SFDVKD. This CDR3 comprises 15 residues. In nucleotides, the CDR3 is TGTGCCACCAGTGATTTGGCCCCAGGGGGGTACGAGCAGTACGTC. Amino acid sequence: CATSDLAPGGYEQYV.